This T cell receptor (beta chain) was captured in a study of regulatory T cells in long-lasting Graves disease. The wider study: Less than 3 months of antithyroid drugs had been taken by newly diagnosed Graves' patients.

Study observations and caveats: TRBV28, TRBJ1-2 and TRBJ2-5 were favored in persistent disease.

Through Arm-PCR of CDR3 regions and iRepertoire HTBI primers, TCR beta libraries were built. Each CDR3 protein is one row after TCRdb ran MiXCR on the multiplex PCR reads. The table has hundreds of thousands of distinct CDR3 sequences, under 20% seen once. The sample's time point: newly diagnosed GD, antithyroid drugs for less than 3 months. PBMC-derived RNA was used for the TCR library. Trimming took off 2 bases at V and 8 bases at J, with 12 bases between the two ends. CDR1 and CDR2 (germline): DFQATT, SNEGSKA (reference sequence). The CDR3 consists of 13 residues. This clonotype was detected only a few times. Its antigen is unknown. This same sample was also taken into another study, of T cells in Graves' hyperthyroidism and ophthalmopathy. That source adds: The HTBI primer set drove a first-round RT-PCR of the TCR CDR3. A 13 V-J model separated ophthalmopathy from stable hyperthyroidism.

This TCR was sampled from a woman aged 25 to 39 with Graves disease. The starting material was peripheral blood mononuclear cells (PBMCs), obtained at new diagnosis, from a patient treated with antithyroid drugs. This rearrangement joins TRBV20-1 to TRBJ1-4, with D possibly being TRBD1 (5 bases). CDR3 protein: CSARIQGYEKLFF. The CDR3 DNA sequence: TGCAGTGCTAGAATCCAGGGCTACGAAAAACTGTTTTTT.